This T cell receptor beta chain was documented in a study of blood T cells in healthy people across ages (dated by TCRdb to the mid-2010s). Background for the entire study: In model experiments, roughly one uniquely barcoded TCR beta cDNA molecule per two T cells was captured by template switching. Donors were grouped into four age groups: young (average about 15 years), middle-aged (around 39), aged (around 60) and long-lived (approximately 78). Using the same blood draw, the study looked at two additional independent replicas of 1 million unique cDNA reads for two donors, one aged 18 to 29 and the other aged 80 or older. To avoid experimental bias, donors of different ages were randomly spread across the sequencing lanes. To track age-related changes in TCR beta repertoire diversity, the study relied on deep sequencing normalized with unique cDNA molecular identifiers. On the study overall, not on this receptor specifically: The CMV infection status of donors was not known, potentially confounding age-related changes in expanded clonotypes. Estimates of total diversity based on one million sequenced T cells were regarded as lower bounds and as underestimates. There was a strong correlation between observed TCR beta diversity and the percentage of naive T cells measured by flow cytometry. As age increased, observed TCR beta diversity per million T cells dropped in a roughly linear way, and a significant reduction was already evident by age 40. Bulk unsorted PBMC profiling prevented conclusive comparison of naive and antigen-experienced compartments. Compared with the aged group, more naive CD4+ T cells, fewer expanded clones and increased TCR diversity were shown by the long-lived group, suggesting age selection.

The 35 to 40 donors, aged roughly 6 to 100 years, were systemically healthy Caucasian individuals from Russia. Each donor gave ten milliliters of peripheral blood, drawn into EDTA-treated Vacutainer tubes. Ficoll-Paque density-gradient centrifugation was used to isolate PBMCs, with at least 7 million per sample. Trizol reagent was used to extract total RNA from the PBMCs, yielding at least 6 micrograms per sample. Naive CD45RAhigh/CD27high T cell percentages were measured by flow cytometry on a PBMC aliquot from every donor. The library was built by means of 5' RACE. This sample was sequenced with an Illumina HiSeq 2500. The second PCR ran for about 7 to 11 cycles and used a J-beta primer mix along with a sample-barcoded 5' primer. A template-switch 5' adaptor carrying 12 random nucleotides introduced a unique molecular identifier onto each TCR beta cDNA molecule. Each sample yielded at least 3 million CDR3-containing paired-end reads. All of the RNA was converted into first-strand cDNA using the Mint cDNA synthesis kit, with a TRBC-specific oligonucleotide serving as the primer. Following uracil-DNA glycosylase treatment, all cDNA underwent a first 18-cycle PCR with the universal primers M1SS and BC2_uni_R. Processing in the source paper ran as follows. Normalization of each sample was performed by random selection of 1 million high-quality reads, each carrying a distinct molecular identifier. Reads sharing molecular identifiers were discarded rather than binned into consensus sequences. MiTCR, with a Q25 quality threshold and the strictest error-elimination algorithm, was used for CDR3 identification, clonotype clustering and error correction. A nonparametric unseen species model using Euler transformation provided a lower-bound estimate of total TCR beta diversity. TCRdb handled the public reads itself, with Q25 trimming in fastp and clone calling in MiXCR, and kept productive beta chains. Each entry merges the rows of one CDR3 protein and shows their most common DNA and genes. None of the V and J calls come from the authors' own analysis; TCRdb made them. The sample records about 1,800,000 distinct CDR3 sequences, approximately 30% of which are singletons. The top ten clones comprise about 8% of the sample.

For this chain, trimming is 0 bases at the V end and 7 bases at the J end, and the number of junction bases without a gene match is 22. CDR3 length: 19 amino acids, cysteine to phenylalanine. Only CDR3 DNA is held: 57 bases, read in frame from base 1. CDR1 and CDR2 are read off the germline V gene (reference sequence) as SGHKS and YYEKEE. This clonotype was observed a single time. Its recognized antigen is unknown. Base-call qualities are not available, and no considerably larger clone is one nucleotide away. One read alone provides weak support. The TCR sequence derives from a woman aged 25 to 39 in good health. Sequenced material: blood. Recombination linked TRBV5-5 to TRBJ2-7; TRBD1 fits 7 bases in the junction. The CDR3 here reads CASSLARGTGGSLPWEQYF. In nucleotides, the sequence is TGTGCCAGCAGCTTGGCCAGGGGGACCGGCGGCAGTTTACCCTGGGAGCAGTACTTC.